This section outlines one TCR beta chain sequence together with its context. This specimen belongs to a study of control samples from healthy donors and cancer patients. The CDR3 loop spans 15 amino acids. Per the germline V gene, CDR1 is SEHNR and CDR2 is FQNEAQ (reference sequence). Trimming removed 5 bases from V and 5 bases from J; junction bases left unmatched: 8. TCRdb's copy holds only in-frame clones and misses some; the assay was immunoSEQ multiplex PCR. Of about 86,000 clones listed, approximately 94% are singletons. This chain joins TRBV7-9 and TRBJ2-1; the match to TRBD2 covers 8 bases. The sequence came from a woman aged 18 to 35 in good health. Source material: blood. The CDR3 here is CASSRTSGNNNEQFF. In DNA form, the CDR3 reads TGTGCCAGCAGCAGAACTAGCGGAAATAACAATGAGCAGTTCTTC.